The subject of this entry is one T cell receptor (gamma chain). The antigen is undetermined. This sample was taken from a study of Vδ1+ human thymocytes. The study, taken as a whole, reports: Highly polyclonal TRG and TRD repertoires with Gaussian CDR3 length distributions appeared in thymus. Roughly 22% of thymic delta-chain sequences were Vdelta2, with few Vdelta3, unlike blood Vdelta1+ controls.

Sequences come from RNA converted to cDNA by reverse transcription. CDR3 amplicons came from multiplex PCR with pooled V-gene forward and constant-region reverse primers. TCRdb re-called the multiplex PCR reads with CATT. The profile shows 25,000 to 35,000 gamma-chain clones, more than 15% of them singletons. Purity of the sorted Vdelta1+ thymocytes ranged from 98% to 99.6%. The V and J ends lost 0 bases and 7 bases, in that order; junction bases with no gene match: 9. The CDR3 contains 14 residues. CDR1 is EGSNGY, CDR2 YDSYNSKV, per germline. Input material: Vdelta1+ gamma-delta thymocytes from the thymus. Subset noted: FACS-sorted CD3+ TCRalphabeta- TCRVdelta1+ TCRVdelta2- thymocytes. This clonotype was obtained from a boy younger than two who had congenital heart surgery. The chain carries TRGV2 and TRGJ1 or TRGJ2. This CDR3 is CATWDGRGCYKKLF. CDR3 nucleotide sequence: TGTGCCACCTGGGACGGGCGGGGCTGCTATAAGAAACTCTTT.